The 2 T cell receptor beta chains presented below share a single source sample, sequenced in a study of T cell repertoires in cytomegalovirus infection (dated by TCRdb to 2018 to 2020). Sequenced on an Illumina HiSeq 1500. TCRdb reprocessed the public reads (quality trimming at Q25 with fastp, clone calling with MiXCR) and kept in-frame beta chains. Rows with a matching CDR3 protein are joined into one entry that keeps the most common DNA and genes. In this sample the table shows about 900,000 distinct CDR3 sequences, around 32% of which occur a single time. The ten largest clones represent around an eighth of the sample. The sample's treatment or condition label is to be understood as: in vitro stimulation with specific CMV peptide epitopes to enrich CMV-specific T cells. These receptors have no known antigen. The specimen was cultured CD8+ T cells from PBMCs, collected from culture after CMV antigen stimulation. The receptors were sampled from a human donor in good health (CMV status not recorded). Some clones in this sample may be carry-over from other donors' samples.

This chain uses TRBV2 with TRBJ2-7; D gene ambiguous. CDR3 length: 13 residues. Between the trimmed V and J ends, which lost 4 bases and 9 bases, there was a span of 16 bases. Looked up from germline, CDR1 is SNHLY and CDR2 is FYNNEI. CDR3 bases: TGTGCCAGCAGTGGGCAGGATTGGATTAGGCAGTACGTC. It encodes CASSGQDWIRQYV.

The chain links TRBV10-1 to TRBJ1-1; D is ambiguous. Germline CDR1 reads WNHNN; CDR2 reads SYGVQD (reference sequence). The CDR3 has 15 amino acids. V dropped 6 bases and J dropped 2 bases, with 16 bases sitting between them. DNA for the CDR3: TGCGCCAGCAGGATGCTCGGACCGCCAAACACTGAAGCTTTCTTT. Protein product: CASRMLGPPNTEAFF.